Given below is one TCR beta chain in context. How the authors handled the data: Counts of nucleated cells, estimated from reference gene primer amplification, were obtained. TCRdb's table, derived via immunoSEQ multiplex PCR, lists solely in-frame clones and lacks some. The V and J calls and clone size come from that table; D and trimming were worked out from the DNA. The sample has 150,000 to 180,000 clones, roughly four fifths seen once. The V and J ends lost 2 bases and 5 bases, in that order; junction bases with no gene match: 3. CDR3 length equals 15 residues. Germline CDR1 MNHEY, CDR2 SVGEGT. The source of the sample is a study of blood T cell repertoires in COVID-19. Overall study context: Material from acute and convalescent COVID-19 was sourced from the United States, Italy and Spain. PBMCs, B-cell-depleted T cells, or T cells provided the cDNA or gDNA that made up the material.

The origin of this receptor is a woman at least 80 years old with acute or convalescent COVID-19. The specimen sequenced was peripheral blood. The gene calls are TRBV6-2 or TRBV6-3 and TRBJ1-6, with TRBD1 matching 7 bases. In nucleotides, the CDR3 is TGTGCCAGCAGTTACCCGGGACAGAATAATTCACCCCTCCACTTT. Residues: CASSYPGQNNSPLHF.